This record concerns one T cell receptor (beta chain) sequence. Samples of blood were obtained at baseline, on cycle 4 day 1, and on cycle 7 day 1. Profiling relied on immunoSEQ multiplex PCR, and the TCRdb table lists in-frame clones only, not all of them. The table has around 99,000 clones, 75% to 95% seen once. The sample originates from a study of OX40 agonist ivuxolimab in advanced cancers. About the study: Ivuxolimab was delivered to patients intravenously every 2 weeks at doses spanning 0.01 to 10 mg/kg. Prior anti-PD-1, anti-PD-L1 or anti-CTLA-4 therapy did not bar entry, and more than 35% had some.

Looked up from germline, CDR1 is GTSNPN and CDR2 is SVGIG (reference sequence). V shed 0 bases and J shed 8 bases, with 13 bases lying between them. This CDR3 region has 13 residues. The rearrangement links TRBV30 to TRBJ1-1; a weak D match, TRBD1 (5 bases). The material was CD4+ or CD8+ T cells sorted from blood, obtained in a trial of the OX40 agonist ivuxolimab. The sequence derives from an adult with an advanced solid tumor such as melanoma, head and neck, liver or kidney cancer. The CDR3 DNA follows: TGTGCCTGGAGTGTAGGGGCAGTTCAAGAAGCTTTCTTT. It specifies CAWSVGAVQEAFF.